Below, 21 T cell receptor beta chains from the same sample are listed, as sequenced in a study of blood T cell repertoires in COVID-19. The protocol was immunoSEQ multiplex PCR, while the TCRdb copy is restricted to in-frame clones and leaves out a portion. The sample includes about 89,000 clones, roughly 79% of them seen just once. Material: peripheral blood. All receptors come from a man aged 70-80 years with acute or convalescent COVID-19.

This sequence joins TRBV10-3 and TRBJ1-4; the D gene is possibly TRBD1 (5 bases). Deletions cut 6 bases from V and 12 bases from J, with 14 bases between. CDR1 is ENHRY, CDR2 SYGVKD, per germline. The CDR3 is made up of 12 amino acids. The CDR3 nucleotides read TGTGCCATCAGCAGGGTCAGAGAGGAACTGTTTTTT. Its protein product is CAISRVREELFF.

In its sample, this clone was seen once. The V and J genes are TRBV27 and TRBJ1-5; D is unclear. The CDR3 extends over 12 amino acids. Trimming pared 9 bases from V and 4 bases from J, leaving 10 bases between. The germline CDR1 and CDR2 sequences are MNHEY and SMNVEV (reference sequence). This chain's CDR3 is CASGPLNQPQHF. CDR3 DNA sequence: TGTGCCAGTGGGCCCTTAAATCAGCCCCAGCATTTT.

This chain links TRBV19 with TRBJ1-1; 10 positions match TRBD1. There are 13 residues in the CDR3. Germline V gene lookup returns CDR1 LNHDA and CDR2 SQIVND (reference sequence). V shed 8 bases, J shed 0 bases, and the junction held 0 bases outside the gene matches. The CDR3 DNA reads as TGTGCCAGTGGGACAGGGGTGAACACTGAAGCTTTCTTT. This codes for CASGTGVNTEAFF.

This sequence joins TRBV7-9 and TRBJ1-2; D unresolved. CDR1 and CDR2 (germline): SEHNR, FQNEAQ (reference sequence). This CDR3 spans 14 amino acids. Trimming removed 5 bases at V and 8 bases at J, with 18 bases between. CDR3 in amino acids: CASSPLFGNGGYTF. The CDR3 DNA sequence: TGTGCCAGCAGCCCCCTTTTTGGTAACGGGGGCTACACCTTC.

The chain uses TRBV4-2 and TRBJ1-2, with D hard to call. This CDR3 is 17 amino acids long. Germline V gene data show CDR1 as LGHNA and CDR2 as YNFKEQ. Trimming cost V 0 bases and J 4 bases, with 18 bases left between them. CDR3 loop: CASSQDRASGPGYGYTF. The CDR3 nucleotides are TGTGCCAGCAGCCAAGACCGGGCCAGCGGGCCGGGCTATGGCTACACCTTC.

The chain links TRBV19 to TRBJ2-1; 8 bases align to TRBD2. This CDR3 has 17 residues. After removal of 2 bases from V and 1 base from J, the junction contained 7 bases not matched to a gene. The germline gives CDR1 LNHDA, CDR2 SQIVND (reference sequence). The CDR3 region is CASSIPASGPSYNEQFF. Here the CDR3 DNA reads TGTGCCAGTAGTATACCGGCTAGCGGGCCGTCCTACAATGAGCAGTTCTTC. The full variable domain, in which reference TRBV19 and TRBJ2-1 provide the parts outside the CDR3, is DGGITQSPKYLFRKEGQNVTLSCEQNLNHDAMYWYRQDPGQGLRLIYYSQIVNDFQKGDIAEGYSVSREKKESFPLTVTSAQKNPTAFYLCASSIPASGPSYNEQFFGPGTRLTVL.

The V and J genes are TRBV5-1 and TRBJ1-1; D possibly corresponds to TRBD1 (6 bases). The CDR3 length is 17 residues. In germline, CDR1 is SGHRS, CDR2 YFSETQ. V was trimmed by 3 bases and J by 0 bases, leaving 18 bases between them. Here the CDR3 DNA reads TGCGCCAGCAGCTCTGGACAGATCAGTTCCATGAACACTGAAGCTTTCTTT. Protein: CASSSGQISSMNTEAFF.

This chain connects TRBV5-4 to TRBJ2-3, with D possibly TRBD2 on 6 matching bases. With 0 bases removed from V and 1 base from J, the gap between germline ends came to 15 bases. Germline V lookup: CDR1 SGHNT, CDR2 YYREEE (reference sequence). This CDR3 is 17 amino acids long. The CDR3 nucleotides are TGTGCCAGCAGCTTGGTTGGGTCGGGAGTGGGCACAGATACGCAGTATTTT. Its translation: CASSLVGSGVGTDTQYF.

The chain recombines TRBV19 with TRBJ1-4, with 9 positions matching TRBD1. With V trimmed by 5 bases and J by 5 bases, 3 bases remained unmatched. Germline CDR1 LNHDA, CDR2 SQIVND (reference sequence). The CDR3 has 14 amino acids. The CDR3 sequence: CASSATGGNEKLFF. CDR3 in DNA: TGTGCCAGTAGTGCGACAGGGGGGAATGAAAAACTGTTTTTT.

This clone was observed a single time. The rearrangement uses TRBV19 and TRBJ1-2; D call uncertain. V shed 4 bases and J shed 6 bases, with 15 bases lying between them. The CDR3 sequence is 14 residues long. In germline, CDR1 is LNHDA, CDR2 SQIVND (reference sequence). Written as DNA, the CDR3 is TGTGCCAGTAGTACCCCACAAGTGATCCATGGCTACACCTTC. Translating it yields CASSTPQVIHGYTF.

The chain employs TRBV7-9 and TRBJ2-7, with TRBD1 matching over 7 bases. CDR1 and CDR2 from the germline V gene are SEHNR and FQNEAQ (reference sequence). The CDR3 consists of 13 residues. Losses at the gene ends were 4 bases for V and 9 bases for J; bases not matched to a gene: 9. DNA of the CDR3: TGTGCCAGCAGCTCGGACAGGCCCAACGGGCAGTACTTC. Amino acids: CASSSDRPNGQYF. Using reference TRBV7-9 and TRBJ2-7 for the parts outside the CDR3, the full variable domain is DTGVSQNPRHKITKRGQNVTFRCDPISEHNRLYWYRQTLGQGPEFLTYFQNEAQLEKSRLLSDRFSAERPKGSFSTLEIQRTEQGDSAMYLCASSSDRPNGQYFGPGTRLTVT.

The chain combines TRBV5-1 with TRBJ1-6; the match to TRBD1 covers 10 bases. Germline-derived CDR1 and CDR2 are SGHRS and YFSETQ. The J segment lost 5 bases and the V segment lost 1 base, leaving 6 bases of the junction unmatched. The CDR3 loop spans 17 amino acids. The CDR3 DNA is TGCGCCAGCAGCTTGAATTCGGGGACAGGGGATAATTCACCCCTCCACTTT. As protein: CASSLNSGTGDNSPLHF.

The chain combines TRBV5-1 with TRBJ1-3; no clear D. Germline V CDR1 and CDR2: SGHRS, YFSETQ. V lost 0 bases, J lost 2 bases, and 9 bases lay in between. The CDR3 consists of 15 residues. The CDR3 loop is CASSLAAGPGNTIYF. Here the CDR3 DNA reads TGCGCCAGCAGCTTGGCGGCAGGCCCTGGAAACACCATATATTTT.

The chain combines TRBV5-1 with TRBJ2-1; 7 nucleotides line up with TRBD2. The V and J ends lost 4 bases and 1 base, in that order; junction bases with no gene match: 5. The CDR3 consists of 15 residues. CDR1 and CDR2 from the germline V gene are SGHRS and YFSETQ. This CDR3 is CASSPRLASYNEQFF. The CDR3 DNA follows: TGCGCCAGCAGCCCCCGACTAGCTTCCTACAATGAGCAGTTCTTC.

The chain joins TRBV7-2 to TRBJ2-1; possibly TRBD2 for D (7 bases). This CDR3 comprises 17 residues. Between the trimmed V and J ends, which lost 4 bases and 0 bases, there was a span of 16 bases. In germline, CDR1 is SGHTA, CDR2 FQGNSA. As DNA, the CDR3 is TGTGCCAGCAGCTCGGGGGGCCATCGACACTCCTACAATGAGCAGTTCTTC. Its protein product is CASSSGGHRHSYNEQFF.

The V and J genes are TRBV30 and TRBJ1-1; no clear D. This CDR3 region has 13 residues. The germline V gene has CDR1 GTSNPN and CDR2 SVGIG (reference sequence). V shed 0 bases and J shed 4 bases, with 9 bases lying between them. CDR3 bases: TGTGCCTGGAGTGTACGGGAGGGCACTGAAGCTTTCTTT. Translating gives CAWSVREGTEAFF.

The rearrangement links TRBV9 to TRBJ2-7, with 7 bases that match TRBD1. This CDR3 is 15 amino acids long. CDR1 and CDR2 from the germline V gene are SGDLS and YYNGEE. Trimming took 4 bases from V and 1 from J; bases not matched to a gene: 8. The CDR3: CASSPGTEESYEQYF. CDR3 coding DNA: TGTGCCAGCAGCCCGGGGACAGAGGAATCCTACGAGCAGTACTTC.

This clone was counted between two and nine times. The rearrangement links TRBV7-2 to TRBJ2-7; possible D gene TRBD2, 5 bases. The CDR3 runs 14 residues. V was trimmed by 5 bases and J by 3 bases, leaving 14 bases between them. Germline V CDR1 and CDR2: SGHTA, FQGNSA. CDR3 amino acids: CASSAQLGFYEQYF. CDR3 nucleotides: TGTGCCAGCAGCGCCCAACTAGGGTTCTACGAGCAGTACTTC.

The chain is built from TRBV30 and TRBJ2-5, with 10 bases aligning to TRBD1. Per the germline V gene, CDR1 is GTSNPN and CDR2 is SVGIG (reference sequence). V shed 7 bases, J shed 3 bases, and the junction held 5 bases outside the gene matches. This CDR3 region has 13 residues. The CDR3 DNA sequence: TGTGCCTTGGACAGGGGGTTGAAAGAGACCCAGTACTTC. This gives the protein CALDRGLKETQYF.

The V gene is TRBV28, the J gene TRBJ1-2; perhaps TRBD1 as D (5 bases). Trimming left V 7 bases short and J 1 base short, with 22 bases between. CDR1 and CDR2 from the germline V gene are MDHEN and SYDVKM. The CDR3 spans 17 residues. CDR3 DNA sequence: TGTGCCAGCACCCCAAGCGCCGCAGGGAATCGTAACTATGGCTACACCTTC. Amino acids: CASTPSAAGNRNYGYTF.

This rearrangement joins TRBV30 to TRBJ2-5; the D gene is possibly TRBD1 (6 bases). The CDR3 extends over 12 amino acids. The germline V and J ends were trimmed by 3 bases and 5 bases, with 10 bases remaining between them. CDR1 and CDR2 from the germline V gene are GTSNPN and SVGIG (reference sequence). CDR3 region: CAWSRGLETQYF. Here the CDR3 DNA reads TGTGCCTGGAGCAGGGGCTTGGAGACCCAGTACTTC. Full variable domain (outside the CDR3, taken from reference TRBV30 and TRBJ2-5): SQTIHQWPATLVQPVGSPLSLECTVEGTSNPNLYWYRQAAGRGLQLLFYSVGIGQISSEVPQNLSASRPQDRQFILSSKKLLLSDSGFYLCAWSRGLETQYFGPGTRLLVL.